This T cell receptor (beta chain) stems from a study of blood T cell repertoires in COVID-19. Study at large: PBMCs, B-cell-depleted T cells, or T cells provided the cDNA or gDNA that made up the material.

The assay was immunoSEQ multiplex PCR, and TCRdb's table has in-frame clones only and misses some. The sample includes approximately 100,000 clones, roughly 80% of them seen just once. The sequence came from an elderly woman with active or convalescent COVID-19. The sample taken for sequencing was peripheral blood.

The CDR3 region is CASSDRYLAGAYEQYF. DNA of the CDR3: TGTGCCAGCAGTGACCGGTATCTAGCAGGGGCCTACGAGCAGTACTTC. The chain recombines TRBV6-1 with TRBJ2-7; perhaps TRBD1 as D (6 bases). Trimming cost V 3 bases and J 2 bases, with 17 bases left between them. Germline V gives CDR1 MNHNS, CDR2 SASEGT. There are 16 residues in the CDR3.